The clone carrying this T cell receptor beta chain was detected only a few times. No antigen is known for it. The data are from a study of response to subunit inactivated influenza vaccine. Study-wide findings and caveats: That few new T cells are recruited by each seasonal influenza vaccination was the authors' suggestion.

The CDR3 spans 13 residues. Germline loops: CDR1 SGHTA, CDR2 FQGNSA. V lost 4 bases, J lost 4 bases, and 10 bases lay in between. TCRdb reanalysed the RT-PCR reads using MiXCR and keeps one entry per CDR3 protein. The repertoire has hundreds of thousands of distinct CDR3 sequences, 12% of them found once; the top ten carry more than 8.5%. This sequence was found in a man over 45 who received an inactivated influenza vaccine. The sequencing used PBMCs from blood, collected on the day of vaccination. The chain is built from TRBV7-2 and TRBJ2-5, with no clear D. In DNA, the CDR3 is TGTGCCAGCAGCTCTAGTTGGGGAGAGACCCAGTACTTC. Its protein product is CASSSSWGETQYF.